Listed below are T cell receptor beta chains from one sample, sequenced in a study of early T cells in non-severe SARS-CoV-2 infection. TCRdb reanalysed the 5' RACE reads using MiXCR and keeps one entry per CDR3 protein. The repertoire holds 29,000 or so distinct CDR3 sequences, with more than 4.5% as singletons. Specimen: whole blood. The receptors were sampled from an adult who was a healthcare worker with PCR-confirmed SARS-CoV-2 infection or an uninfected control (not recorded which). The conserved cysteine and the conserved F or W are not part of the CDR3 here. Size is stated for part of the rows, as once, few or many counts, or as a class when the clone is expanded.

14 | TRBV19 | many | ASSIVRPDRREPQH
12 | TRBV18 | many | ASSPFQKSEKLF
12 | TRBV29-1 | many | SVDIAGGRETQY
12 | TRBV6-5 | many | ASSFGQAWDEQY
15 | TRBV4-1 | few | ASSQDKGRTSTDTQY
10 | TRBV29-1 | many | SVEVGSYEQY
14 | TRBV28 | many | ASSQGGQGDKNIQY
12 | TRBV5-5 | many | ASSLGQLNYGYT
12 | TRBV5-1 | few | ASSPTELNTEVF
9 | TRBV28 | few | ASSSQYEQY
13 | TRBV19 | few | ASTLTASGANVLT
13 | TRBV7-2 | NA | ASSLGEHVTGELF
13 | TRBV7-2 | few | ASSAGRGSLGEQY
12 | TRBV12-3/TRBV12-4 | few | ASTGHSGANVLT
13 | TRBV28 | NA | ASSLQGVANEKLF
13 | TRBV5-1 | NA | ASSLGHGGDQPQH
13 | TRBV28 | many | ASSSPVTGEGGYT
14 | TRBV4-1 | many | ASSPRTSGSHNEQF
10 | TRBV30 | many | AWRQGAYEQY
14 | TRBV25-1 | many | ASSPRRLAGAYEQY
13 | TRBV6-1 | many | ASSSLTGDQETQY
10 | TRBV20-1 | many | SASPGATEQY
13 | TRBV6-5 | medium-sized | ASRRTKSSYNEQF
12 | TRBV30 | few | AWSVLGVQETQY
12 | TRBV24-1 | many | ATSEGRFTDTQY
13 | TRBV7-9 | many | ASSPIGSSQETQY
10 | TRBV5-1 | NA | ASGRKAYEQY
11 | TRBV6-6 | many | ASSGVKVNEQF
12 | TRBV7-2 | many | ASSLDVHTDTQY
11 | TRBV12-5 | many | ASAGPSYNEQF
13 | TRBV5-6 | NA | ASSLRRLHQETQY
14 | TRBV7-2 | many | ASSSQGVGMNTEAF
11 | TRBV5-8 | many | ASSERRFDEQF
10 | TRBV29-1 | many | SVLTGDSKDF
10 | TRBV20-1 | many | SANRGGSGYT
14 | TRBV7-2 | few | ASSGRLAGGVDTQY
13 | TRBV7-2 | few | ASSLNPRMGGELF
10 | TRBV7-9 | many | ASSSLADTQY
13 | TRBV7-9 | NA | ASNRLGGGADTQY